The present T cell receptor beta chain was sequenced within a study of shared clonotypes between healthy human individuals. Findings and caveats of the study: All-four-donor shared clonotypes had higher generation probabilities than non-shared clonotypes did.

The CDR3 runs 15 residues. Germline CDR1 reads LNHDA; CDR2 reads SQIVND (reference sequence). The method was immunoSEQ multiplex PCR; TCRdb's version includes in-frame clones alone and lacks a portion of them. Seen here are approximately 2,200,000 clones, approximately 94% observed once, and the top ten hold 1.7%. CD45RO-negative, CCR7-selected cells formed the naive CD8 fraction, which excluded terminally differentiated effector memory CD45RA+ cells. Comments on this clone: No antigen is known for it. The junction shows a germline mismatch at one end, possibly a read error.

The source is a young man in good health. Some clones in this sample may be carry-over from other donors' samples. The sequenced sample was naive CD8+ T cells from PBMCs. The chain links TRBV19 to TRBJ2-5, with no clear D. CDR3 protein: CASSLEGVPQETQYF. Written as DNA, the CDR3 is TGTGCCAGTAGTTTAGAAGGAGTCCCCCAAGAGACCCAGTACTTC.